This TCR beta chain was identified in a study of blood T cell repertoires in COVID-19. On the study more broadly: T cells, B-cell-depleted T cells, or PBMCs provided the cDNA or gDNA that served as material.

The method was immunoSEQ multiplex PCR; TCRdb's version includes in-frame clones alone and lacks a portion of them. The repertoire has nearly 350,000 clones, 90% to 95% of them found once; the top ten carry around 3.5%. Germline V gene data show CDR1 as SGHRS and CDR2 as YFSETQ. CDR3 length: 17 amino acids. Trimming left V 1 base short and J 5 bases short, with 21 bases between. The chain is built from TRBV5-1 and TRBJ2-5, with D perhaps matching TRBD1 (5 bases). The sample consisted of peripheral blood. This clonotype was obtained from a woman under 30 who had recovered from COVID-19. The DNA of the CDR3 is TGCGCCAGCAGCTTGCCTCTTGTGGGGCAGGGTGGCGAGACCCAGTACTTC. Translation gives CASSLPLVGQGGETQYF.